Listed here is a single T cell receptor (beta chain). There is no known antigen for this receptor. No base quality values were provided; no much bigger clone lies one nucleotide off. Separate from the roughly 650-subject first cohort, the validation cohort of 90 to 150 subjects was the group to which the donors belonged. The CDR3, cysteine through phenylalanine, is 15 amino acids long. Of all the DNA, just the CDR3 is kept, 45 bases in frame from base 1. In the germline V gene, CDR1 corresponds to SGHTA and CDR2 to FQGNSA. The V end gives up 5 bases and the J end 5 bases, leaving 8 bases in the junction not matched to a gene. Libraries were built with the immunoSEQ multiplex PCR assay. In the paper's pipeline: A statistical classification framework was built to diagnose cytomegalovirus status from the catalog of TCR beta chain sequences. TCRdb obtained this table from immuneACCESS and retained in-frame rearrangements with V and J assigned. These tables miss some clones; where compared with another copy, unresolved V genes account for less than half of the shortfall, and the remainder is unexplained. V, J and clone size were drawn from that table, and D and trimming were deduced from the DNA. Present in this sample are 200,000 to 250,000 clones, over 75% of which were seen just once. Around 13% of the sample is held by the ten biggest clonotypes.

These data come from a study of cytomegalovirus exposure and HLA in healthy donors (dated by TCRdb to the late 2010s). Study-wide context: The 500 to 800 repertoires of the first cohort and the roughly 120 validation repertoires were produced on the same platform, according to a later analysis. Besides the first cohort of 666 subjects, a separate validation cohort made up of roughly 120 different subjects was used. High-throughput TCR immunosequencing, statistical association of individual TCRs with disease status, and machine learning were combined to predict cytomegalovirus infection status. The study aimed to test whether signatures of past pathogen exposure could be identified by cataloging public T cell receptors.

Broad study findings and their caveats: A total of fewer than 200 TCR beta chains were listed by the study as associated with cytomegalovirus. A few of the identified cytomegalovirus-associated TCR beta chains were confirmed in vitro to be specific for cytomegalovirus antigens. It was suggested by the authors that the approach could potentially be generalized to other disease states and immunological phenotypes. In a later analysis, TCRs clustered in the first cohort were found to also tend to co-occur in the roughly 110 validation repertoires, with about 93% of cluster scores above 0. Across donors, most TCR sequences were observed very rarely, whereas some public TCRs were present in many individuals. A later analysis lacked HLA typing for the validation cohort, so it scored co-occurrence in that cohort across all 120 or so repertoires. Cytomegalovirus status was reported to be diagnosed by the classifier with high specificity and sensitivity in both the original and validation cohorts.

The sequence joins TRBV7-2 to TRBJ1-2, and TRBD1 matches 10 of the central bases. Sequencing input: PBMCs. This sequence was found in a young man in good health and CMV-seropositive. The base sequence is TGTGCCAGCAGCCCCGGGGGACAGGGGATGTATGGCTACACCTTC. This translates into CASSPGGQGMYGYTF.